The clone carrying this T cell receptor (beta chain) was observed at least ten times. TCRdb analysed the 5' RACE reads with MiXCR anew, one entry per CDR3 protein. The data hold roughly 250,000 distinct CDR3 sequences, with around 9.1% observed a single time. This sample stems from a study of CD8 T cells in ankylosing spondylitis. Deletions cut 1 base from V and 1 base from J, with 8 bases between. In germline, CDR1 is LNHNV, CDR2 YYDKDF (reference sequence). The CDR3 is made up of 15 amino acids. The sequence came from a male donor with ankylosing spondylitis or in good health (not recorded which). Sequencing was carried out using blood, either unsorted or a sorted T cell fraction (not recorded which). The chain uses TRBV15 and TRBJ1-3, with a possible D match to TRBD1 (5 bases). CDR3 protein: CATSRGTGSGNTIYF. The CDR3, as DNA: TGTGCCACCAGCAGAGGAACAGGTTCTGGAAACACCATATATTTT.